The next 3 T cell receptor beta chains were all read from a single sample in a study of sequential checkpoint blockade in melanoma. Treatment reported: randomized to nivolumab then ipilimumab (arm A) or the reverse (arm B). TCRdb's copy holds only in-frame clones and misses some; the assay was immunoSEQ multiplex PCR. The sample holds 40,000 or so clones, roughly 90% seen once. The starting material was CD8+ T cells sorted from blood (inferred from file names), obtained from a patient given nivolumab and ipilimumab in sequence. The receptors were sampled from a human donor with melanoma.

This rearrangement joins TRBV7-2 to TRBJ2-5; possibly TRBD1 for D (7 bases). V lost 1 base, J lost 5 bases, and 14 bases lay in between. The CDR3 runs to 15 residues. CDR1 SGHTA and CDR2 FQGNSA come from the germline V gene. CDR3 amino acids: CASSLELPGGETQYF. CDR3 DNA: TGTGCCAGCAGCTTAGAACTCCCAGGGGGGGAGACCCAGTACTTC.

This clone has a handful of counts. Written as DNA, the CDR3 is TGTGCCAGCAGCCTTTATCGGGGGGATTGGGATGGCTACACCTTC. Translation gives CASSLYRGDWDGYTF. The chain carries TRBV28 and TRBJ1-2; possible D gene TRBD1, 5 bases. Per germline, CDR1 MDHEN and CDR2 SYDVKM. The CDR3 extends over 15 amino acids. The ends were cut back, 6 bases at V and 6 bases at J, with 20 bases in the middle.

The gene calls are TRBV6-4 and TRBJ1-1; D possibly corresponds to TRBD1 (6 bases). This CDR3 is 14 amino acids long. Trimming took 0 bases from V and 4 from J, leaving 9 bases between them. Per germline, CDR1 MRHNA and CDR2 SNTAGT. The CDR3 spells CASSDSTRGTEAFF. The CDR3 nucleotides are TGTGCCAGCAGTGACTCGACCAGGGGCACTGAAGCTTTCTTT.